These 16 T cell receptor beta chains came from one sample sequenced in a study of cytomegalovirus exposure and HLA in healthy donors. Primers for the PCR totalled 60 Vbeta and 13 Jbeta. Sequencing used immunoSEQ multiplex PCR; TCRdb keeps in-frame clones, though not all of them. The sample gives around 150,000 clones, about two thirds of which show up once; approximately 2.5% is in the top ten. Sequencing used PBMCs. These TCRs come from a woman aged 30 to 39 in good health and CMV-seronegative.

This clone occurred a few times. The chain has TRBV6-5 and TRBJ2-7; D is possibly TRBD1 (5 bases). In germline, CDR1 is MNHEY, CDR2 SVGAGI. The CDR3 is 12 amino acids. V was shortened by 6 bases and J by 5 bases, with 11 bases between the two germline ends. CDR3 region: CASSLDNHEQYF. The CDR3 DNA reads as TGTGCCAGCAGCCTGGACAACCACGAGCAGTACTTC.

The J gene is TRBJ1-5, the V gene TRBV2; 7 bases match TRBD1. CDR3 length: 13 residues. CDR1 is SNHLY and CDR2 is FYNNEI in the germline V gene. V lost 8 bases, J lost 1 base, and 2 bases stayed unmatched. The CDR3 reads CASGTASNQPQHF. DNA for the CDR3: TGTGCCAGCGGGACAGCGAGCAATCAGCCCCAGCATTTT.

The chain uses TRBV27 and TRBJ2-7; TRBD2 agrees at 8 bases. The CDR3 length is 13 residues. The germline CDR1 and CDR2 sequences are MNHEY and SMNVEV (reference sequence). V shed 4 bases, J shed 2 bases, and the junction held 1 base outside the gene matches. The CDR3 reads CASSYGGAYEQYF. CDR3 DNA sequence: TGTGCCAGCAGTTACGGGGGGGCCTACGAGCAGTACTTC.

The chain couples TRBV4-3 to TRBJ2-1; possibly TRBD1 for D (5 bases). The CDR3 covers 15 residues. V lost 0 bases and J lost 4, with 10 bases in between. Germline lookup yields CDR1 LGHNA and CDR2 YSLEER. The CDR3 region has the DNA TGCGCCAGCAGCCAAGATATACAGGCATACAATGAGCAGTTCTTC. It translates to CASSQDIQAYNEQFF.

The chain carries TRBV9 and TRBJ2-3; TRBD2 agrees at 8 bases. With V trimmed by 4 bases and J by 4 bases, 5 bases remained unmatched. This CDR3 is built from 14 residues. Looked up from germline, CDR1 is SGDLS and CDR2 is YYNGEE. As DNA, the CDR3 is TGTGCCAGCAGCCCCAGCGGGAGCGCAGATACGCAGTATTTT. It specifies CASSPSGSADTQYF.

This clone appeared a single time. The chain joins TRBV4-3 to TRBJ1-2; D not resolved. Trimming took 1 base from V and 3 from J, leaving 6 bases between them. CDR3 length: 13 amino acids. The V gene's germline CDR1 is LGHNA and CDR2 YSLEER. The CDR3 sequence: CASSQAEDYGYTF. CDR3 sequence (DNA): TGCGCCAGCAGCCAAGCGGAGGACTATGGCTACACCTTC.

The chain has TRBV27 and TRBJ2-2, with D maybe TRBD1 (5 bases). The CDR3 runs 17 residues. Trimming took 0 bases from V and 5 from J, leaving 16 bases between them. Germline CDR1 is MNHEY and CDR2 is SMNVEV (reference sequence). In nucleotides, the CDR3 is TGTGCCAGCAGTTTATCGGGTGGGGCGGTGAGGACCGGGGAGCTGTTTTTT. Translating gives CASSLSGGAVRTGELFF.

The chain uses TRBV18 and TRBJ2-7; TRBD2 aligns across 10 bases. Germline V CDR1 and CDR2: KGHSH, LQKENI. Losses at the gene ends were 5 bases for V and 0 bases for J; bases not matched to a gene: 10. The CDR3 sequence is 17 residues long. This chain's CDR3 is CASSSTLAGVSSYEQYF. The CDR3 bases are TGTGCCAGCTCATCAACCCTAGCGGGGGTGAGCTCCTACGAGCAGTACTTC.

V and J are TRBV6-5 and TRBJ2-1, with 9 bases matching TRBD2. The germline gives CDR1 MNHEY, CDR2 SVGAGI. There are 15 residues in the CDR3. The V gene end was trimmed by 1 base and the J gene end by 7 bases; junction bases not matched to a gene: 5. CDR3 in amino acids: CASSYLSGGWNEQFF. CDR3 sequence (DNA): TGTGCCAGCAGTTACTTAAGCGGGGGGTGGAATGAGCAGTTCTTC.

This clone was observed a handful of times. The junction shows a germline mismatch at one end, possibly a read error. J is TRBJ2-7 and V is TRBV7-9; possible D gene TRBD1, 5 bases. The germline V gene encodes CDR1 SEHNR and CDR2 FQNEAQ (reference sequence). The CDR3 contains 16 residues. The CDR3 nucleotides read TGTTCCAGCAGCCCCGCTCGGCAGGGTCGATTCTACGAGCAGTACTTC. This gives the protein CSSSPARQGRFYEQYF.

The rearrangement uses TRBV5-6 and TRBJ1-1; TRBD1 might be the D (5 bases). The length of the CDR3 is 14 residues. The V and J ends lost 3 bases and 2 bases respectively, with 11 bases between them. CDR1 SGHDT and CDR2 YYEEEE come from the germline V gene. The DNA of the CDR3 is TGTGCCAGCAGCTCTGCGGGGGTTAACACTGAAGCTTTCTTT. Its protein product is CASSSAGVNTEAFF.

This sequence joins TRBV28 and TRBJ2-1; the match to TRBD2 covers 10 bases. This CDR3 has 14 residues. Germline CDR1 is MDHEN and CDR2 is SYDVKM. With 6 bases clipped from V and 6 bases from J, the junction kept 5 bases outside the gene matches. CDR3: CASRRGTSANEQFF. CDR3 DNA sequence: TGTGCCAGCAGACGCGGGACTAGCGCCAATGAGCAGTTCTTC.

The gene calls are TRBV6-6 and TRBJ2-7; possibly TRBD1 for D (5 bases). Trimming stripped 6 bases from V and 0 bases from J, with 12 bases between. This CDR3 comprises 14 residues. The V gene's germline CDR1 is MNHNY and CDR2 SVGAGI (reference sequence). As DNA, the CDR3 is TGTGCCAGCAGATTAGACAGAACCTCCTACGAGCAGTACTTC. This encodes CASRLDRTSYEQYF.

This rearrangement joins TRBV7-9 to TRBJ1-3; D gene ambiguous. The germline CDR1 and CDR2 sequences are SEHNR and FQNEAQ (reference sequence). Deletions cut 0 bases from V and 7 bases from J, with 10 bases between. The CDR3 spans 14 residues. CDR3 residues: CASSLATTSNTIYF. CDR3 DNA sequence: TGTGCCAGCAGCTTAGCGACAACATCTAACACCATATATTTT.

The chain uses TRBV5-4 and TRBJ2-2; 7 bases are shared with TRBD2. The ends lost 5 bases at V and 4 bases at J; junction bases unmatched: 11. The CDR3 totals 16 residues. Per the germline V gene, CDR1 is SGHNT and CDR2 is YYREEE (reference sequence). The CDR3 DNA is TGTGCCAGCAGTCCCCAGACTAGCCGTCGCACCGGGGAGCTGTTTTTT. Protein sequence: CASSPQTSRRTGELFF.

As for this clone: One end of the junction varies from germline; a read error may be responsible. V gene TRBV7-9 combines with J gene TRBJ2-1; no clear D gene. The CDR3 is 14 amino acids. The germline CDR1 and CDR2 sequences are SEHNR and FQNEAQ (reference sequence). The CDR3 here is CSSSPYIVSDEQFF. CDR3 nucleotides: TGTTCCAGCAGCCCTTATATTGTTTCCGATGAGCAGTTCTTC. The variable domain in full, with the rest retrieved from reference TRBV7-9 and TRBJ2-1, is DTGVSQNPRHKITKRGQNVTFRCDPISEHNRLYWYRQTLGQGPEFLTYFQNEAQLEKSRLLSDRFSAERPKGSFSTLEIQRTEQGDSAMYLCSSSPYIVSDEQFFGPGTRLTVL.